These T cell receptor beta chains were read from a single sample in a study of neurological immune-mediated disorders. Using its own MiXCR run on the 5' RACE reads, TCRdb lists one record per CDR3 protein. The data contain about 70,000 distinct CDR3 sequences, 4.5% to 6% of them singletons. Sequenced material: PBMCs. These TCRs come from a woman aged 70-85 years with multiple sclerosis. The CDR3 runs from the conserved cysteine through the conserved F or W.

V gene,J gene,CDR3 protein
TRBV20-1,TRBJ2-7,CSARERGIAGEQYF
TRBV7-2,TRBJ2-2,CASIQSTGSNTGELFF
TRBV24-1,TRBJ1-2,CATGRQLLTF
TRBV4-1,TRBJ2-1,CASSHGLAGVRTYNEQFF
TRBV20-1,TRBJ2-3,CSATWGGVDTQYF
TRBV12-3/TRBV12-4,TRBJ1-1,CASSPGYTEAFF
TRBV7-7,TRBJ2-7,CASSPGRFREQYF
TRBV7-2,TRBJ1-1,CASSPKTRQLMNTEAFF
TRBV6-5,TRBJ1-2,CASSRPGVDRWTSGYTF
TRBV5-5,TRBJ2-2,CASSYGRNTGELFF
TRBV20-1,TRBJ2-7,CSASTETKGKEQYF
TRBV15,TRBJ2-7,CATSRDLGTGTYEQYF
TRBV20-1,TRBJ2-3,CSAIGRTDTQYF
TRBV7-2,TRBJ2-3,CASSLIPWQGSTDTQYF
TRBV7-6,TRBJ2-3,CASSPGQGAYTDTQYF
TRBV29-1,TRBJ1-1,CSAQLIQNTEAFF
TRBV7-9,TRBJ1-4,CASSLAGPGEKLFF
TRBV18,TRBJ2-1,CATIFEGEQFF
TRBV12-3/TRBV12-4,TRBJ2-1,CASSRRQYNEQFF
TRBV6-6,TRBJ2-2,CASSYVSTGELFF
TRBV12-3/TRBV12-4,TRBJ2-3,CASSAARADTQYF
TRBV6-5,TRBJ1-5,CASSYGGGNQPQHF
TRBV27,TRBJ2-5,CASSFFSQGQETQYF
TRBV27,TRBJ2-3,CASSFQGRDTDTQYF
TRBV20-1,TRBJ2-3,CSVHTSGGLTDTQYF
TRBV7-6,TRBJ2-5,CASSLAGTYQETQYF
TRBV9,TRBJ2-1,CASSVGASGTYNEQFF
TRBV15,TRBJ1-1,CATSRDKGQVGMNTEAFF
TRBV7-6,TRBJ2-7,CASSATGGGTYEQYF
TRBV5-1,TRBJ2-2,CASSLVRAGELFF
TRBV19,TRBJ2-1,CASMSERENPYNEQFF
TRBV7-9,TRBJ1-1,CASSLNTLVGAFF
TRBV9,TRBJ2-1,CASSEGGRNEQFF
TRBV5-8,TRBJ2-5,CASSLVPWETQYF
TRBV4-1,TRBJ2-5,CASSQEWGGETQYF
TRBV20-1,TRBJ2-2,CSAGLGLTGELFF
TRBV9,TRBJ2-7,CASSVEGSGVYEQYF
TRBV10-3,TRBJ2-6,CAISAGVSGANVLTF
TRBV20-1,TRBJ2-7,CSAREGAYEQYF
TRBV6-2/TRBV6-3,TRBJ1-1,CASSTDGARAAFF
TRBV24-1,TRBJ2-1,CATSASTSGSIYEQFF
TRBV19,TRBJ2-5,CASSIGGGSQGTQYF
TRBV9,TRBJ2-3,CASSRGREVVSF
TRBV5-5,TRBJ2-1,CASSPGRTTGYNEQFF
TRBV5-1,TRBJ2-1,CASSSGQFF
TRBV6-1,TRBJ2-1,CASLEGGSAYNEQFF
TRBV20-1,TRBJ1-2,CSARDLDRGPALYGYTF
TRBV12-3/TRBV12-4,TRBJ1-2,CASSLGQGIGYTF
TRBV7-2,TRBJ1-1,CASSPQGYTEAFF
TRBV4-3,TRBJ2-1,CASSLRTGGMYEQFF
TRBV20-1,TRBJ2-1,CSASRTSGIYNEQFF
TRBV10-2,TRBJ1-6,CASGEGLNSPLHF
TRBV29-1,TRBJ2-3,CSVDSWLDRERGDTQYF
TRBV5-6,TRBJ1-4,CASSLRGPNEKLFF
TRBV5-6,TRBJ1-1,CASSLEPAPATEAFF
TRBV3-1,TRBJ1-1,CASSRSGANTEAFF
TRBV3-1,TRBJ2-1,CASSQSVTSGSYNEQFF
TRBV6-5,TRBJ2-3,CASSQGRYLDTQYF
TRBV20-1,TRBJ1-5,CSAIKMGGTSNQPQHF